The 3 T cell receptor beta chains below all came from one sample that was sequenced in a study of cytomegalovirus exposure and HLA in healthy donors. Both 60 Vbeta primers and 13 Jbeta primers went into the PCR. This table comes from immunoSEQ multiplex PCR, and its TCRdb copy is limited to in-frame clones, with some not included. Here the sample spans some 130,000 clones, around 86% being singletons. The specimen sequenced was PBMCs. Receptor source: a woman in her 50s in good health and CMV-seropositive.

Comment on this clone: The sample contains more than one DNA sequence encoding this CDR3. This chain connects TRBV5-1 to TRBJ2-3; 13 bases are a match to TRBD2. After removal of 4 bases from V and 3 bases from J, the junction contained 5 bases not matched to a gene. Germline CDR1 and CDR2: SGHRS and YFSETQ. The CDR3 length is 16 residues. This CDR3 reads CASSPGLAGETDTQYF. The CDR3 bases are TGCGCCAGCAGCCCCGGACTAGCGGGAGAGACAGATACGCAGTATTTT.

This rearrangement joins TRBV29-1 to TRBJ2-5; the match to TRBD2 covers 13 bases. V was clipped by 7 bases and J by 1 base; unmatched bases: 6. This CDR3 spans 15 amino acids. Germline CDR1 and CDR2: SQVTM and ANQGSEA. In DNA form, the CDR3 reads TGCAGCGGAACCGGACTAGCGGGAGTCCAAGAGACCCAGTACTTC. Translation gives CSGTGLAGVQETQYF.

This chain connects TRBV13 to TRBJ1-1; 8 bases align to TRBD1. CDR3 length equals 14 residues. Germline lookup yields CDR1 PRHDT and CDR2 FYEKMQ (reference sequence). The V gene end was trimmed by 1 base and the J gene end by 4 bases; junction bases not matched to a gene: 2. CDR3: CASSLDRGVTEAFF. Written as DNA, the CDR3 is TGTGCCAGCAGCTTAGACAGGGGGGTCACTGAAGCTTTCTTT.